The T cell receptor (beta chain) under discussion was sequenced for a study of blood T cell repertoires in COVID-19 (dated by TCRdb to 2020 to 2021). Some background on the complete study: Samples covering the acute and convalescent phases of COVID-19 were provided by collaborators in the United States, Italy and Spain. The material from the prospective study consisted of cDNA or gDNA derived from T cells, B-cell-depleted T cells, or PBMCs. Deeply sampled blood TCRbeta repertoires from subjects exposed to, actively infected with, or recovered from COVID-19 were included in the dataset. A freely available public database, intended as a resource for researchers studying the immune response to SARS-CoV-2, is where the repertoires were released. The samples were drawn from the first 160 participants of the ongoing ImmuneRACE study and from 1,254 subjects provided by 6 global collaborators. A de-identified subject ID, COVID-19 status, age in years and sex were almost always included in the sample metadata. Where available, HLA class I and class II types were taken from metadata supplied by the sample provider and were not determined by assay-based typing.

Here is what the overall study found, with its caveats: How much clinical and demographic metadata was included differed by source and by participant, and the metadata was provided uncurated.

As regards this clone: The antigen this receptor binds is unknown. Base qualities were left out, and no much larger clone turns up one base away.

TCRbeta CDR3 regions were amplified from genomic DNA by means of the immunoSEQ Assay, a bias-controlled multiplex PCR. In the paper's pipeline: The number of nucleated cells in each sample was estimated by amplification of reference gene primers within the assay. To quantify the absolute abundance of each unique TCRbeta CDR3 rearrangement, sequence reads were collapsed and filtered. For each sample, productive Simpson clonality was calculated by taking the square root of Simpson's diversity index across productive rearrangements. TCRdb obtained this table from immuneACCESS and retained in-frame rearrangements with V and J assigned. These tables miss some clones; where compared with another copy, unresolved V genes account for less than half of the shortfall, and the remainder is unexplained. D and trimming were read from the DNA, whereas the V and J calls and clone size are those reported in that table. Within this sample are fewer than 250,000 clones, with roughly 83% of them counted one time only. Together, the top ten hold approximately 6.2% of the sample.

At one collaborating source in Seattle, patients were enrolled during active infection and were followed longitudinally through the course of disease. The collaborating institutions used their own protocols to collect whole blood in K2EDTA tubes. Collaborator samples were shipped for TCRbeta analysis as frozen whole blood, isolated PBMCs, or DNA extracted from either sample type. V is clipped by 8 bases and J by 6 bases, and the sequence between their germline boundaries is 17 bases long. CDR1 and CDR2 are drawn from the germline V gene: MNHEY, SVGAGI. From the cysteine through the phenylalanine, the CDR3 covers 13 amino acids. Left in the record is the CDR3 DNA by itself, 39 bases read in frame from the first base.

The sample was peripheral blood. This sequence was found in a woman aged 80 or older with COVID-19, enrolled during active disease. The chain is encoded by TRBV6-5 joined to TRBJ2-7, and the D gene may be TRBD2, 6 bases matching. The bases are TGTGCCAGCGGGACGGGACTCGTAATCGAGCAGTACTTC. Its coded protein is CASGTGLVIEQYF.